This TCR beta chain was recovered during a study of neurological immune-mediated disorders. TCRdb passed the 5' RACE reads through MiXCR, listing each CDR3 protein once. Altogether 50,000 to 70,000 distinct CDR3 sequences are present, about 3.4% being singletons, with the ten largest covering roughly 3.7%. CDR1 DFQATT and CDR2 SNEGSKA come from the germline V gene (reference sequence). CDR3 length equals 14 residues. The ends lost 5 bases at V and 3 bases at J; junction bases unmatched: 7. V is TRBV20-1 and J is TRBJ2-1; 7 bases are a match to TRBD1. The clonotype originates from a man aged 35 to 55 with multiple sclerosis. The sample consisted of PBMCs. The CDR3 reads CSAPGTENYNEQFF. Written as DNA, the CDR3 is TGCAGTGCTCCTGGGACAGAGAACTACAATGAGCAGTTCTTC.